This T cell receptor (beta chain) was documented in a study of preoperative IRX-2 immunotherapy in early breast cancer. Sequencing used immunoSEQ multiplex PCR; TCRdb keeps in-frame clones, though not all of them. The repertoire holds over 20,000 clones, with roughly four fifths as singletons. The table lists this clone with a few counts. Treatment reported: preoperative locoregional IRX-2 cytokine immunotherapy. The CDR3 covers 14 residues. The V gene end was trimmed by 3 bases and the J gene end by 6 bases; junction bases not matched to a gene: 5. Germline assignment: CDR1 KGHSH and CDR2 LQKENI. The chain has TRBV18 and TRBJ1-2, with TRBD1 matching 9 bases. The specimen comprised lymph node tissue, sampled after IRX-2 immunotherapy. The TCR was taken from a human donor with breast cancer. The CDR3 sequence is CASSPGTGSDGYTF. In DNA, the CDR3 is TGTGCCAGCTCACCCGGGACAGGGTCAGATGGCTACACCTTC.